Listed here are 31 T cell receptor beta chains from one sample, sequenced in a study of identifying expanded T cells in peripheral blood. Data came from immunoSEQ multiplex PCR; TCRdb stores just in-frame clones and leaves some out. The table has 85,000 to 100,000 clones, about 87% seen once; the top ten hold 3% to 4%. The sequenced sample was blood. These TCRs come from a person aged 18 to 75 in good health.

The V and J genes are TRBV9 and TRBJ2-2; 7 bases map to TRBD1. Germline CDR1 reads SGDLS; CDR2 reads YYNGEE. The CDR3 has 16 amino acids. V shed 3 bases and J 4 bases; nucleotides not matched to a gene: 9. The CDR3 DNA follows: TGTGCCAGCAGCGCCTCCCGGACAGGAACCACCGGGGAGCTGTTTTTT. It encodes CASSASRTGTTGELFF.

DNA for the CDR3: TGTGCCAGCAGCTTGGCGGTTTGGAGGGGGCAGAGCACAGATACGCAGTATTTT. Encoded protein: CASSLAVWRGQSTDTQYF. This chain links TRBV5-5 with TRBJ2-3, with D possibly matching TRBD1 (7 bases). CDR1 and CDR2 from the germline V gene are SGHKS and YYEKEE (reference sequence). The CDR3 totals 18 residues. V lost 0 bases and J lost 0, with 17 bases in between.

This chain joins TRBV4-2 and TRBJ1-4, with D unclear. CDR3 length: 14 amino acids. Germline V gene sequence: CDR1 LGHNA, CDR2 YNFKEQ. V lost 4 bases to trimming and J lost 5 bases, with 11 bases between them. CDR3 bases: TGTGCCAGCAGCCTCGTCCCCGGAAATGAAAAACTGTTTTTT. Its translation: CASSLVPGNEKLFF.

This chain joins TRBV27 and TRBJ1-6; tentatively, D is TRBD1 (5 bases). The ends were cut back, 3 bases at V and 7 bases at J, with 13 bases in the middle. The germline V gene has CDR1 MNHEY and CDR2 SMNVEV (reference sequence). This CDR3 is built from 15 residues. For the CDR3, the DNA is TGTGCCAGCAGTTTTGGAGAGGACATGAATTCACCCCTCCACTTT. It translates to CASSFGEDMNSPLHF.

The rearrangement links TRBV10-3 to TRBJ2-7, with TRBD1 as a possible D gene (6 bases). Germline values: CDR1 ENHRY, CDR2 SYGVKD. Deletions cut 11 bases from V and 10 bases from J, with 24 bases between. The CDR3 covers 13 residues. The CDR3 region has the DNA TGTGCCGTACTCTCAGATCTGGGACACATACAGTACTTC. Protein product: CAVLSDLGHIQYF.

This chain joins TRBV7-9 and TRBJ2-3, with D tentatively TRBD1 (6 bases). Germline V CDR1 and CDR2: SEHNR, FQNEAQ (reference sequence). V was shortened by 5 bases and J by 7 bases, with 22 bases between the two germline ends. This CDR3 region has 16 residues. The CDR3 nucleotides read TGTGCCAGCAGCGTTCAGGGGTCTCGGGTTGTAAATACGCAGTATTTT. It is translated as CASSVQGSRVVNTQYF.

This clone was recorded once. CDR3 coding DNA: TGCGCCAGCAGGGAACAGGTTTCGTCCACAGATACGCAGTATTTT. This translates into CASREQVSSTDTQYF. The rearrangement uses TRBV5-1 and TRBJ2-3, with a possible D match to TRBD1 (5 bases). CDR1 SGHRS and CDR2 YFSETQ come from the germline V gene. Trimming cost V 5 bases and J 2 bases, with 15 bases left between them. CDR3 length: 15 amino acids.

The V call is TRBV7-8, the J call TRBJ1-3; D unclear. Germline V gene lookup returns CDR1 SGHVS and CDR2 FQNEAQ. The V gene lost 3 bases and the J gene lost 0 bases, with 6 bases spanning the gap. This CDR3 has 14 residues. CDR3 protein: CASSFSLSGNTIYF. The CDR3 bases are TGTGCCAGCAGCTTCTCTCTCTCTGGAAACACCATATATTTT.

The CDR3 DNA follows: TGTGCCAGCAGCTTATTAGGGCTACAGGTAGCCAAAAACATTCAGTACTTC. It yields the protein CASSLLGLQVAKNIQYF. The chain has TRBV11-2 and TRBJ2-4, with D tentatively TRBD1 (5 bases). Germline values: CDR1 SGHAT, CDR2 FQNNGV. V was pared by 2 bases and J by 0 bases, with 14 bases between. This CDR3 region has 17 residues.

The rearrangement links TRBV5-4 to TRBJ2-1; D may be TRBD1 (5 bases). The germline CDR1 and CDR2 sequences are SGHNT and YYREEE (reference sequence). CDR3 length equals 16 residues. V lost 4 bases, J lost 4 bases, and 18 bases lay in between. The CDR3 nucleotides are TGTGCCAGCAGCCTCTTCCGTGCAGGGATGTACAATGAGCAGTTCTTC. Its protein is CASSLFRAGMYNEQFF.

The chain recombines TRBV30 with TRBJ2-1; D is ambiguous. This CDR3 spans 16 amino acids. Germline assignment: CDR1 GTSNPN and CDR2 SVGIG (reference sequence). The V end lost 5 bases, the J end lost 6 bases, and 23 bases lay between the germline ends. CDR3 residues: CAWERETPSPLNEQFF. Here the CDR3 DNA reads TGTGCCTGGGAAAGAGAGACTCCCTCTCCCCTCAATGAGCAGTTCTTC.

The V and J genes are TRBV25-1 and TRBJ2-2, with D uncertain. V was trimmed by 8 bases and J by 6 bases, leaving 10 bases between them. The CDR3 runs to 12 residues. Germline V gene sequence: CDR1 MGHDK, CDR2 SYGVNS. The CDR3 loop reads CASRTEPGELFF. The CDR3 region has the DNA TGTGCCAGCCGAACAGAGCCCGGGGAGCTGTTTTTT.

The CDR3 DNA reads as TGTGCCAGCAGTCTCGGGACAGGGAGGCCTAATTCACCCCTCCACTTT. This sequence encodes CASSLGTGRPNSPLHF. The chain employs TRBV28 and TRBJ1-6, with 9 bases lining up with TRBD1. After removal of 5 bases from V and 6 bases from J, the junction contained 8 bases not matched to a gene. CDR3 length: 16 amino acids. Germline loops: CDR1 MDHEN, CDR2 SYDVKM.

This rearrangement joins TRBV6-6 to TRBJ2-7, with 11 bases lining up with TRBD2. This CDR3 has 16 residues. Germline V gene sequence: CDR1 MNHNY, CDR2 SVGAGI (reference sequence). Unmatched junction bases numbered 5, after V lost 0 bases and J lost 4 bases. The CDR3 is CASSYSGVAGGYEQYF. In nucleotides, the CDR3 is TGTGCCAGCAGTTACTCGGGAGTAGCGGGGGGGTACGAGCAGTACTTC.

The V and J genes are TRBV11-3 and TRBJ2-7; perhaps D is TRBD1 or TRBD2 (5 bases each). Trimming stripped 5 bases from V and 0 bases from J, with 14 bases between. The germline V gene encodes CDR1 SGHNT and CDR2 YENEEA. CDR3 length equals 15 residues. In nucleotides, the CDR3 is TGTGCCAGCAGCCCTGGCCGGGGCTACTCCTACGAGCAGTACTTC. This gives the protein CASSPGRGYSYEQYF.

V usage is TRBV7-9 and J usage is TRBJ2-2, with unresolved D. The CDR3 has 14 residues. The V gene's germline CDR1 is SEHNR and CDR2 FQNEAQ (reference sequence). V lost 5 bases and J lost 5, with 12 bases in between. CDR3: CASSQRLRTGELFF. In DNA form, the CDR3 reads TGTGCCAGCAGCCAGAGATTGAGAACCGGGGAGCTGTTTTTT.

V and J are TRBV5-6 and TRBJ2-3, with D hard to call. Looked up from germline, CDR1 is SGHDT and CDR2 is YYEEEE. Trimming removed 0 bases at V and 4 bases at J, with 9 bases between. The CDR3 has 14 amino acids. CDR3 region: CASSLVIVPDTQYF. CDR3 nucleotide sequence: TGTGCCAGCAGCTTGGTGATCGTTCCAGATACGCAGTATTTT.

This clone was observed a handful of times. This chain connects TRBV25-1 to TRBJ2-6; D gene uncertain. CDR3 size: 14 residues. V lost 4 bases and J 2 bases, leaving 6 bases between the germline ends. Germline V CDR1 and CDR2: MGHDK, SYGVNS. The CDR3 bases are TGTGCCAGCAGTGGGCGCGCTGGGGCCAACGTCCTGACTTTC. It translates to CASSGRAGANVLTF.

The chain recombines TRBV5-1 with TRBJ1-2; perhaps TRBD1 as D (5 bases). CDR3 size: 15 residues. The germline CDR1 and CDR2 sequences are SGHRS and YFSETQ. V was pared by 2 bases and J by 7 bases, with 18 bases between. The CDR3 sequence: CASSFVTGAGGGYTF. The CDR3 DNA follows: TGCGCCAGCAGCTTCGTCACCGGGGCGGGTGGTGGCTACACCTTC. The full variable domain, completed using reference TRBV5-1 and TRBJ1-2, is KAGVTQTPRYLIKTRGQQVTLSCSPISGHRSVSWYQQTPGQGLQFLFEYFSETQRNKGNFPGRFSGRQFSNSRSEMNVSTLELGDSALYLCASSFVTGAGGGYTFGSGTRLTVV.

The V call is TRBV2, the J call TRBJ2-7; no reliable D call. The CDR3 spans 15 residues. Per the germline V gene, CDR1 is SNHLY and CDR2 is FYNNEI. V was pared by 5 bases and J by 4 bases, with 18 bases between. The CDR3 region is CASSPDTPCLYEQYF. The CDR3 DNA reads TGTGCCAGCAGTCCCGACACCCCTTGCCTTTACGAGCAGTACTTC.

V usage is TRBV27 and J usage is TRBJ2-1; 10 nucleotides agree with TRBD1. The CDR3 length is 17 residues. V trimming: 7 bases; J trimming: 1 base; junction bases outside the gene matches: 10. Germline V gene lookup returns CDR1 MNHEY and CDR2 SMNVEV (reference sequence). The CDR3 protein is CASTPLRQGASYNEQFF. CDR3 bases: TGTGCCAGCACCCCTCTCCGACAGGGGGCTTCCTACAATGAGCAGTTCTTC.

The V and J genes are TRBV6-1 and TRBJ1-3; 9 nucleotides align to TRBD1. This CDR3 contains 17 residues. The junction had 6 bases not matched to a gene; V was cut back by 3 bases and J by 0 bases. The germline CDR1 and CDR2 sequences are MNHNS and SASEGT. This CDR3 is CASSDLQGASSGNTIYF. The CDR3 DNA is TGTGCCAGCAGTGATCTACAGGGGGCTAGCTCTGGAAACACCATATATTTT.

The CDR3: CASSQVQDRVTGELFF. CDR3 nucleotide sequence: TGCGCCAGCAGCCAAGTCCAGGACAGGGTCACCGGGGAGCTGTTTTTT. This chain links TRBV4-1 with TRBJ2-2; 8 nucleotides agree with TRBD1. Losses at the gene ends were 1 base for V and 4 bases for J; bases not matched to a gene: 5. The CDR3 sequence is 16 residues long. The V gene's germline CDR1 is MGHRA and CDR2 YSYEKL.

The chain links TRBV19 to TRBJ2-7, with 7 bases that match TRBD2. This CDR3 has 16 amino acids. Germline CDR1 is LNHDA and CDR2 is SQIVND (reference sequence). V gave up 3 bases and J gave up 2 bases; unmatched junction bases: 10. CDR3 loop: CASSIGLAAIPYEQYF. DNA of the CDR3: TGTGCCAGTAGTATTGGGCTAGCGGCTATACCCTACGAGCAGTACTTC.

The rearrangement joins TRBV7-7 to TRBJ2-5; weak D call: TRBD2 (7 bases). Trimming shortened V by 2 bases and J by 5 bases, and 15 bases separated the two germline ends. The CDR3 has 15 amino acids. Germline CDR1 reads SSHAT; CDR2 reads FNYEAQ (reference sequence). The CDR3 loop reads CASSLSRRGGETQYF. In DNA form, the CDR3 reads TGTGCCAGCAGCTTAAGTCGGAGGGGGGGTGAGACCCAGTACTTC. The full variable domain, rest sourced from reference TRBV7-7 and TRBJ2-5, is GAGVSQSPRYKVTKRGQDVTLRCDPISSHATLYWYQQALGQGPEFLTYFNYEAQPDKSGLPSDRFSAERPEGSISTLTIQRTEQRDSAMYRCASSLSRRGGETQYFGPGTRLLVL.

The V and J genes are TRBV5-1 and TRBJ2-3; 8 bases map to TRBD1. The CDR3 extends over 13 amino acids. V trimming: 5 bases; J trimming: 6 bases; junction bases outside the gene matches: 5. Per the germline V gene, CDR1 is SGHRS and CDR2 is YFSETQ. DNA of the CDR3: TGCGCCAGCAGACATGACAGGGGTGATACGCAGTATTTT. Encoded protein: CASRHDRGDTQYF.

The chain recombines TRBV7-9 with TRBJ2-5, with D maybe TRBD1 (5 bases). CDR3 length: 15 amino acids. The ends were cut back, 5 bases at V and 2 bases at J, with 15 bases in the middle. CDR1 is SEHNR and CDR2 is FQNEAQ in the germline V gene (reference sequence). DNA for the CDR3: TGTGCCAGCAGCCGATTTGGACACATTCAAGAGACCCAGTACTTC. Translating gives CASSRFGHIQETQYF.

The chain recombines TRBV2 with TRBJ2-3, with D perhaps TRBD1 (5 bases). V was pared by 10 bases and J by 2 bases, with 16 bases between. The CDR3 covers 14 residues. Germline assignment: CDR1 SNHLY and CDR2 FYNNEI. Here the CDR3 reads CATLEKGNTDTQYF. The DNA for the CDR3 is TGTGCCACGCTTGAGAAGGGGAACACAGATACGCAGTATTTT.

The chain is built from TRBV7-8 and TRBJ2-7; D is perhaps TRBD1 or TRBD2 (5 bases each). Trimming shortened V by 0 bases and J by 5 bases, and 11 bases separated the two germline ends. CDR1 is SGHVS, CDR2 FQNEAQ, per germline. The CDR3 contains 14 residues. The CDR3 coding sequence is TGTGCCAGCAGCTTAGCTCCAGGGACGGACGAGCAGTACTTC. The encoded protein is CASSLAPGTDEQYF.

This rearrangement joins TRBV19 to TRBJ1-6, with 10 bases fitting TRBD1. The ends lost 9 bases at V and 7 bases at J; junction bases unmatched: 9. The CDR3 covers 15 residues. Germline CDR1 is LNHDA and CDR2 is SQIVND (reference sequence). This chain's CDR3 is CASKTTGQGNSPLHF. As DNA, the CDR3 is TGTGCCAGCAAGACAACGGGACAGGGGAATTCACCCCTCCACTTT.

The chain is built from TRBV25-1 and TRBJ2-3; 9 nucleotides line up with TRBD2. The junction had 0 bases not matched to a gene; V was cut back by 5 bases and J by 3 bases. Germline CDR1 is MGHDK and CDR2 is SYGVNS. This CDR3 spans 13 amino acids. The CDR3 loop is CASSLAGTDTQYF. CDR3 bases: TGTGCCAGCAGTCTAGCGGGGACAGATACGCAGTATTTT.